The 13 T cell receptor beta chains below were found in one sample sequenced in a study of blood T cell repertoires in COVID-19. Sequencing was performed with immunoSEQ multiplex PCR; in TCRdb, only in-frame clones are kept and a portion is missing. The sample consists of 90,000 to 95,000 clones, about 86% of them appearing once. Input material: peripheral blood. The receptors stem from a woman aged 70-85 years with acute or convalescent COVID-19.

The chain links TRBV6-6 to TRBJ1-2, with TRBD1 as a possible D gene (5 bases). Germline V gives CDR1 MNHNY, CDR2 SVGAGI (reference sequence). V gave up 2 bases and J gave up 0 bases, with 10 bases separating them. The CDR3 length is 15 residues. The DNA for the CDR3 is TGTGCCAGCAGTTACCAGGGTGCAGCTAACTATGGCTACACCTTC. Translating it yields CASSYQGAANYGYTF.

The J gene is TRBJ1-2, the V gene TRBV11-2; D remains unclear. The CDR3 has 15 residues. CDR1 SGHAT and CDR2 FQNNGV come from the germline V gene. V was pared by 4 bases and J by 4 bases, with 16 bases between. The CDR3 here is CASSSSEAFPYGYTF. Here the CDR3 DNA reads TGTGCCAGCAGCTCCAGCGAGGCCTTTCCCTATGGCTACACCTTC.

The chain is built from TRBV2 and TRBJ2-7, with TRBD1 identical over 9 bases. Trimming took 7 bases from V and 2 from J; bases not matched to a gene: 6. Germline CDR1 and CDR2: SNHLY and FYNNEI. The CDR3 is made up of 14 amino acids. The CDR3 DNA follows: TGTGCCAGCACACCGGGACAGGGTACCTACGAGCAGTACTTC. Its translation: CASTPGQGTYEQYF. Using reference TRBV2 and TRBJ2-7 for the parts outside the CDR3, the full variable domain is EPEVTQTPSHQVTQMGQEVILRCVPISNHLYFYWYRQILGQKVEFLVSFYNNEISEKSEIFDDQFSVERPDGSNFTLKIRSTKLEDSAMYFCASTPGQGTYEQYFGPGTRLTVT.

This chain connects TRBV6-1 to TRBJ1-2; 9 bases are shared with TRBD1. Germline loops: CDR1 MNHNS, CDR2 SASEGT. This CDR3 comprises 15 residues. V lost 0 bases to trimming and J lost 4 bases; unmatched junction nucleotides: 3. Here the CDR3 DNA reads TGTGCCAGCAGTGAAGCGAGGGGACAGGGCTATGGCTACACCTTC. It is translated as CASSEARGQGYGYTF.

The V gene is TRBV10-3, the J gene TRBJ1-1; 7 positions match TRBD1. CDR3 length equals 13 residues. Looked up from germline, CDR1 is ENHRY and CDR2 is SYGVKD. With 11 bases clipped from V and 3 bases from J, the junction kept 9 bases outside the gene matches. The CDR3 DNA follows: TGTGCCGCGGGCAGGGGGTCGGACACTGAAGCTTTCTTT. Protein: CAAGRGSDTEAFF.

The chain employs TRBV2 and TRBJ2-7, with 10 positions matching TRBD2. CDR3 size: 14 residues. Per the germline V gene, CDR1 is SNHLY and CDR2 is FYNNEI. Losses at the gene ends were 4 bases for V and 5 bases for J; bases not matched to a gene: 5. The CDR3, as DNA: TGTGCCAGCAGTGTTTGGCTAGCGGGAGACGAGCAGTACTTC. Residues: CASSVWLAGDEQYF.

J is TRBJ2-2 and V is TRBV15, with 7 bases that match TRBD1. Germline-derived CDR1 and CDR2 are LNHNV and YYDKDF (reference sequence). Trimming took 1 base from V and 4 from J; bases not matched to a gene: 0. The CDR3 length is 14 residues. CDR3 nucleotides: TGTGCCACCAGCAGAGGACAGGGCACCGGGGAGCTGTTTTTT. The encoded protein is CATSRGQGTGELFF.

Here the CDR3 reads CASSPAGTNLAGAGQTQYF. The CDR3 nucleotides are TGTGCCAGCAGCCCGGCCGGCACGAATCTAGCGGGGGCCGGGCAGACCCAGTACTTC. The chain recombines TRBV9 with TRBJ2-5; 10 bases agree with TRBD2. The CDR3 covers 19 residues. Germline-derived CDR1 and CDR2 are SGDLS and YYNGEE. V was pared by 4 bases and J by 6 bases, with 21 bases of the junction left unmatched. Drawing the rest from reference TRBV9 and TRBJ2-5, the complete variable domain is DSGVTQTPKHLITATGQRVTLRCSPRSGDLSVYWYQQSLDQGLQFLIQYYNGEERAKGNILERFSAQQFPDLHSELNLSSLELGDSALYFCASSPAGTNLAGAGQTQYFGPGTRLLVL.

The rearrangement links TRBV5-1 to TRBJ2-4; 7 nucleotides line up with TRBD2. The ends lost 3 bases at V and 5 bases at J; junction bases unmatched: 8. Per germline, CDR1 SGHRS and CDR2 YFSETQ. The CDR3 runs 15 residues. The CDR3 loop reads CASSSSGRAENIQYF. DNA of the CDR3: TGCGCCAGCAGCTCGTCTGGGAGGGCCGAAAACATTCAGTACTTC. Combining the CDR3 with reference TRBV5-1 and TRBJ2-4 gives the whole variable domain KAGVTQTPRYLIKTRGQQVTLSCSPISGHRSVSWYQQTPGQGLQFLFEYFSETQRNKGNFPGRFSGRQFSNSRSEMNVSTLELGDSALYLCASSSSGRAENIQYFGAGTRLSVL.

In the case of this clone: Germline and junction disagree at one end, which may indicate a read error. For the CDR3, the DNA is TGTGCCAGCAGCTTGGTCGGACAGCAGGAAGTAAACTTC. Translated: CASSLVGQQEVNF. This chain joins TRBV5-4 and TRBJ2-7, with D maybe TRBD1 (6 bases). CDR1 and CDR2 (germline): SGHNT, YYREEE (reference sequence). This CDR3 has 13 residues.

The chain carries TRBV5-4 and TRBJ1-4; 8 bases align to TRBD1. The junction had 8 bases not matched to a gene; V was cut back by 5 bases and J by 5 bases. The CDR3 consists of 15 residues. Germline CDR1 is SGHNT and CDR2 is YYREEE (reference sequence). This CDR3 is CASSYGQGGNEKLFF. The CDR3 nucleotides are TGTGCCAGCAGTTACGGACAGGGCGGGAATGAAAAACTGTTTTTT.

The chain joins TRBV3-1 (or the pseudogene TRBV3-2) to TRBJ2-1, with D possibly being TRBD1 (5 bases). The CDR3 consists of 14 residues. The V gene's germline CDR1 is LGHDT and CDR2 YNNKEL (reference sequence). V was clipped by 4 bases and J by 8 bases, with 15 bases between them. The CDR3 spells CASSRKHRSDEQFF. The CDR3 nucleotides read TGTGCCAGCAGCCGGAAACACAGGTCGGATGAGCAGTTCTTC.

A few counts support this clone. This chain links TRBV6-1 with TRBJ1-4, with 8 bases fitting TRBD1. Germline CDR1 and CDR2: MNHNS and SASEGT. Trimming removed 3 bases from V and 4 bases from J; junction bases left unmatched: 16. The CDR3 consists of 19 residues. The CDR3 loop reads CASSESFRAGGAFNEKLFF. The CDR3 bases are TGTGCCAGCAGTGAGTCCTTCCGGGCAGGGGGCGCCTTTAATGAAAAACTGTTTTTT.